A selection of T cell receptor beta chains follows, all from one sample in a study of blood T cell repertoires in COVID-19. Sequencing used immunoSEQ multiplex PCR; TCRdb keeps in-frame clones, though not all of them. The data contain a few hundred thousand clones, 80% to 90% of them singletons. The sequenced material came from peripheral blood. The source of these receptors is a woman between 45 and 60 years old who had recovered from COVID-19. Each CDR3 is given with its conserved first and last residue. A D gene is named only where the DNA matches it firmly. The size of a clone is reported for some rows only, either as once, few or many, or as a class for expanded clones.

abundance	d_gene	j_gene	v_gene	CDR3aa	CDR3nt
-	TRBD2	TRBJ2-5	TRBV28	CASSRLAGGETQYF	TGTGCCAGCAGTCGACTAGCGGGAGGGGAGACCCAGTACTTC
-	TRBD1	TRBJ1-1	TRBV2	CASSRDRNTEAFF	TGTGCCAGCAGTAGGGACAGGAACACTGAAGCTTTCTTT
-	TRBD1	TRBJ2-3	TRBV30	CAWFPSLQGVSTDTQYF	TGTGCCTGGTTCCCATCGTTGCAGGGGGTAAGCACAGATACGCAGTATTTT
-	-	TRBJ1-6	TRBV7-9	CASSYGSRMPLHF	TGTGCCAGCAGCTACGGCTCCAGGATGCCCCTCCACTTT
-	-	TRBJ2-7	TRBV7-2	CASSLVWSTSYEQYF	TGTGCCAGCAGCTTAGTTTGGTCTACCTCCTACGAGCAGTACTTC
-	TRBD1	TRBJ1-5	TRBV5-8	CASSITGQGSNQPQHF	TGTGCCAGCAGCATCACGGGACAGGGAAGCAATCAGCCCCAGCATTTT
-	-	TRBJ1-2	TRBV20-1	CSASFGIDYGYTF	TGCAGTGCTAGTTTCGGGATCGACTATGGCTACACCTTC
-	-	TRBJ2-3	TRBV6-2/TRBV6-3	CASSYSTGGAEDTQYF	TGTGCCAGCAGTTACTCGACGGGGGGCGCGGAAGATACGCAGTATTTT
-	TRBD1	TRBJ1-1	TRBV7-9	CASSLTGSPEAFF	TGTGCCAGCAGCCTGACAGGGTCCCCTGAAGCTTTCTTT
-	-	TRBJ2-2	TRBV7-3	CASSLNGGPGELFF	TGTGCCAGCAGCTTAAACGGCGGTCCCGGGGAGCTGTTTTTT
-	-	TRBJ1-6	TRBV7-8	CASSLARSRTANNSPLHF	TGTGCCAGCAGCTTAGCGCGATCTCGGACAGCTAATAATTCACCCCTCCACTTT
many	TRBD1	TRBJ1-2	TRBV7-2	CASSLVDRAKNGYTF	TGTGCCAGCAGCTTAGTAGACAGGGCAAAGAATGGCTACACCTTC
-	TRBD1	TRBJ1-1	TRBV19	CASLQGVNTEAFF	TGTGCCAGCCTACAGGGGGTGAACACTGAAGCTTTCTTT
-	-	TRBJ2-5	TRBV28	CASSRFGGKETQYF	TGTGCCAGCAGTAGATTCGGGGGAAAAGAGACCCAGTACTTC
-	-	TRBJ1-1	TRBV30	CAWKYRAHTEAFF	TGTGCCTGGAAATACAGGGCTCACACTGAAGCTTTCTTT
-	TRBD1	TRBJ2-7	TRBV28	CASIAPGQQYEQYF	TGTGCCAGCATTGCTCCGGGACAGCAGTACGAGCAGTACTTC
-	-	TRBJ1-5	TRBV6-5	CASSPSGGNNQPQHF	TGTGCCAGCAGTCCCAGTGGGGGGAACAATCAGCCCCAGCATTTT
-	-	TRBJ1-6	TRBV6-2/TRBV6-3	CASSYPGPGYSPLHF	TGTGCCAGCAGTTACCCTGGGCCAGGGTACTCACCCCTCCACTTT
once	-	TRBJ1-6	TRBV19	CASSIYMAGQISRIASLHF	TGTGCCAGTAGTATATATATGGCGGGTCAGATTTCACGGATTGCTTCCCTCCACTTT
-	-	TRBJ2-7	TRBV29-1	CSVVLTGTPYEQYF	TGCAGCGTTGTCCTGACGGGGACACCCTACGAGCAGTACTTC
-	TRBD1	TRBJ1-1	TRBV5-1	CASSRDRDEAFF	TGCGCCAGCAGCCGAGACAGGGATGAAGCTTTCTTT
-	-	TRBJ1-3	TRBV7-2	CASSRDTNPHNTIYF	TGTGCCAGCAGCCGGGACACGAACCCACACAACACCATATATTTT
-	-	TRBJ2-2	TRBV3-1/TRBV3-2	CASSQETSYTGELFF	TGTGCCAGCAGCCAAGAAACTAGCTACACCGGGGAGCTGTTTTTT
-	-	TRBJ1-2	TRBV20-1	CSAPSGAGRTF	TGCAGTGCACCATCTGGGGCAGGACGCACCTTC
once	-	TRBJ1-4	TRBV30	CAWSRGSSTNEKLFF	TGTGCCTGGAGTAGGGGGTCGTCAACTAATGAAAAACTGTTTTTT
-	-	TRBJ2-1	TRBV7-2	CASSLISFMGREQFF	TGTGCCAGCAGCTTGATCAGCTTCATGGGCAGAGAGCAGTTCTTC
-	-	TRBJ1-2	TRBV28	CASSLNRALNYGYTF	TGTGCCAGCAGTTTGAACAGGGCCCTTAACTATGGCTACACCTTC
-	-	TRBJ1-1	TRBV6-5	CASTRQGEAFF	TGTGCCAGCACCCGCCAGGGGGAAGCTTTCTTT
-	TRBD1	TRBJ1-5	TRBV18	CASSPTGVSNQPQHF	TGTGCCAGCTCACCTACAGGGGTTAGCAATCAGCCCCAGCATTTT
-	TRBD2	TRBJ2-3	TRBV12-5	CASGPGTSGSHTQYF	TGTGCTAGTGGCCCCGGGACTAGCGGGAGTCATACGCAGTATTTT
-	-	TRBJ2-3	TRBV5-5	CASSTSTRGGTDTQYF	TGTGCCAGCAGCACATCAACCAGGGGCGGCACAGATACGCAGTATTTT
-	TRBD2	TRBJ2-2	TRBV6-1	CASSVGLAGGPFTGELFF	TGTGCCAGCAGTGTGGGGCTAGCGGGAGGGCCGTTCACCGGGGAGCTGTTTTTT
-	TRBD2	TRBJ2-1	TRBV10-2	CASSPPSGGDNEQFF	TGCGCCAGCAGCCCCCCTAGCGGGGGGGACAATGAGCAGTTCTTC
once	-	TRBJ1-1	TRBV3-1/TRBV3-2	CASSQAGTYTEAFF	TGTGCCAGCAGCCAAGCCGGGACATACACTGAAGCTTTCTTT
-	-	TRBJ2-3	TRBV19	CASSKRDITDTQYF	TGTGCCAGTAGTAAACGGGACATCACAGATACGCAGTATTTT
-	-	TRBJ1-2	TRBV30	CAWSSGTHGYTF	TGTGCCTGGAGTTCCGGGACTCATGGCTACACCTTC
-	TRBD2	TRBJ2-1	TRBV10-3	CAISEASGSYNEQFF	TGTGCCATCAGTGAAGCTAGCGGCTCCTACAATGAGCAGTTCTTC
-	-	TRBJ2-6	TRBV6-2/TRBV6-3	CASSPNPLSSGANVLTF	TGTGCCAGCAGTCCAAATCCACTATCCTCTGGGGCCAACGTCCTGACTTTC
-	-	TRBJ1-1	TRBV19	CASSDRTSGGEAFF	TGTGCCAGTAGTGATCGGACCTCGGGGGGTGAAGCTTTCTTT
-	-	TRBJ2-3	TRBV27	CASSPSGTRFADTQYF	TGTGCCAGCAGCCCATCCGGGACAAGGTTCGCAGATACGCAGTATTTT
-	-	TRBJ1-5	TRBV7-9	CASSLVDQPQHF	TGTGCCAGCAGCTTAGTCGATCAGCCCCAGCATTTT
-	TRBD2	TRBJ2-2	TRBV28	CASSPPGLAVTGELFF	TGTGCCAGCAGCCCCCCGGGACTAGCGGTCACCGGGGAGCTGTTTTTT